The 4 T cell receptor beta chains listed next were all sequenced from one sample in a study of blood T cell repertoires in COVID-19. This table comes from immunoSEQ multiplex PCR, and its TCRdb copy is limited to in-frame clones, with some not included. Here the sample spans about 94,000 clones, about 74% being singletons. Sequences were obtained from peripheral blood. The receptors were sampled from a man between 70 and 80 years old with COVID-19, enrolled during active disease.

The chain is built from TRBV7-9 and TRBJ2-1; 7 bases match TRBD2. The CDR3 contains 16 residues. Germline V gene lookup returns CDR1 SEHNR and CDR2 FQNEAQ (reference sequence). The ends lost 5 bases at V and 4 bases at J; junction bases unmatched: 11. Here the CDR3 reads CASSRPVGGGYNEQFF. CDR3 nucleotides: TGTGCCAGCAGCCGCCCCGTTGGGGGAGGGTACAATGAGCAGTTCTTC.

Written as DNA, the CDR3 is TGTGCCAGCAGCTTTAGCCGGGGGTTTCCAATTCAGCCCCAGCATTTT. Residues: CASSFSRGFPIQPQHF. The chain links TRBV7-8 to TRBJ1-5, with D perhaps matching TRBD1 (5 bases). This CDR3 is 16 amino acids long. V was cut by 3 bases and J by 6 bases, with 18 bases left in between. Germline CDR1 and CDR2: SGHVS and FQNEAQ.

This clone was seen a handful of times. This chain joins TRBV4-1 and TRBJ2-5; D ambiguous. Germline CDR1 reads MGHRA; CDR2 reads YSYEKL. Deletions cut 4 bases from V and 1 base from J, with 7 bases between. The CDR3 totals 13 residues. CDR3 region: CASSRPGQETQYF. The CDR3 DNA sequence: TGCGCCAGCAGCCGCCCGGGCCAAGAGACCCAGTACTTC.

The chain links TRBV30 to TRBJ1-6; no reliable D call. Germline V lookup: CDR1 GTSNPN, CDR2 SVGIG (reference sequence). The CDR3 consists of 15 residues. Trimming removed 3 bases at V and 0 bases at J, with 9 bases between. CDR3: CAWSWRGSYNSPLHF. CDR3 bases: TGTGCCTGGAGCTGGCGGGGCTCCTATAATTCACCCCTCCACTTT.